Listed here are 3 T cell receptor beta chains from one sample, sequenced in a study of human T cells and chemical hapten exposure. Using its own MiXCR run on the RACE reads, TCRdb lists one record per CDR3 protein. This sample has tens of thousands of distinct CDR3 sequences, with around 9.6% found just once. Time point given: patch test 2, 6 weeks after DPC sensitization. Indicated treatment: therapeutic diphenylcyclopropenone sensitization with weekly scalp DPC. The sample consisted of whole blood, taken in connection with sensitization to the hapten diphenylcyclopropenone (DPC). The source of these receptors is a woman aged 30 to 39 with alopecia areata. Some clones in this sample may be carry-over from other donors' samples.

The chain is built from TRBV10-1 and TRBJ1-1, with D uncertain. The CDR3 loop spans 14 amino acids. The germline V gene has CDR1 WNHNN and CDR2 SYGVQD (reference sequence). V lost 7 bases and J lost 4, with 16 bases in between. CDR3 DNA sequence: TGCGCCAGCATTGGGAGGGCTCGGGGCACTGAAGCTTTCTTT. Translation: CASIGRARGTEAFF.

This clonotype was detected many times. The chain carries TRBV28 and TRBJ2-5; D is unresolved. Trimming took off 4 bases at V and 0 bases at J, with 15 bases between the two ends. Per the germline V gene, CDR1 is MDHEN and CDR2 is SYDVKM. This CDR3 has 16 amino acids. CDR3 amino acids: CASSYDREVDQETQYF. DNA for the CDR3: TGTGCCAGCAGTTACGACCGAGAGGTGGACCAAGAGACCCAGTACTTC.

In its sample, this clonotype was seen many times. The V and J genes are TRBV12-5 and TRBJ2-1, with D tentatively TRBD1 (5 bases). V lost 2 bases and J 6 bases, leaving 11 bases between the germline ends. The CDR3 totals 14 residues. The V gene's germline CDR1 is LGHNT and CDR2 FRNRAP. In DNA, the CDR3 is TGTGCTAGTGGTTTGACCGCAAGGGGCAATGAGCAGTTCTTC. It specifies CASGLTARGNEQFF.